Sequencing of this T cell receptor beta chain was carried out in a study of read filtering for tumor transcriptome and immune sequencing. Study context: Whole-transcriptome libraries were prepared after DNase treatment. TCR-mapped reads were about 4 to 11 million with IR-seq versus about 85 to 1,300 with RNA-seq. Overall study results and limits: About 77% of IR-seq clonotypes had a single read, yet these held about 3.6% of reads. Sorted CD138-negative bone marrow cells were not purified T cells.

CDR3 length: 15 amino acids. In germline, CDR1 is KGHDR, CDR2 SFDVKD. As to this clonotype: The antigen is undetermined. This may stem from a read error, because a much larger clone lies one nucleotide away.

Molecular barcoded adaptors covering alpha/delta and beta/gamma chains were used on roughly 400 ng RNA. TCRdb processed the reads anew with MiXCR; each CDR3 protein has one entry. The data show 85,000 to 100,000 distinct CDR3 sequences, under 25% seen once. Sequencing was performed on a population of CD138-negative cells sorted from bone marrow. The TCR originated in a donor at least 40 years old with multiple myeloma. The V call is TRBV24-1, the J call TRBJ2-3; a weak D match, TRBD1 (5 bases). CDR3 nucleotides: TGTGCCACCAGTGATTCCCGCGCCAGGGCAGATACGCGGTATTTT. Translating gives CATSDSRARADTRYF.